A selection of T cell receptor beta chains follows, all from one sample in a study of beta chain features in type 1 diabetes. Sequenced by immunoSEQ multiplex PCR; TCRdb stores in-frame clones only, minus some. Of 970,000 or so clones in the sample, roughly 15% are singletons; the top ten hold 0.023%. Sequencing used naive CD4+ T cells from blood. Receptor source: a young woman in good health. The CDR3 runs from the conserved cysteine through the conserved F or W. D genes are given only for firm matches. Clone sizes are given selectively: once, few, many, or a class where the clone is expanded.

cdr3_length	clone_size	v_call	j_call	d_call	cdr3_nt	cdr3_aa
13	-	TRBV6-6	TRBJ1-2	-	TGTGCCTCCGGAGCGACCTCCAATTATGGCTACACCTTC	CASGATSNYGYTF
15	-	TRBV15	TRBJ2-7	-	TGTGCCACCAGCAGAGACCCCTTCGGGGCCTACGAGCAGTACTTC	CATSRDPFGAYEQYF
15	few	TRBV4-2	TRBJ2-7	-	TGTGCCAGCAGCCAAAGTGTGATAGGCACCTACGAGCAGTACTTC	CASSQSVIGTYEQYF
14	few	TRBV2	TRBJ2-7	-	TGTGCCAGCAGTGGGCGCCTCAATAAGAACGAGCAGTACTTC	CASSGRLNKNEQYF
14	-	TRBV4-3	TRBJ2-4	TRBD2	TGCGCCAGCAGCCAAAGCGGGAGTCGGGACATTCAGTACTTC	CASSQSGSRDIQYF
15	-	TRBV4-1	TRBJ2-7	TRBD1	TGCGCCAGCAGCCAAGAGGGACAGGGCCCCTACGAGCAGTACTTC	CASSQEGQGPYEQYF
13	many	TRBV7-9	TRBJ2-3	-	TGTGCCAGTCGACAGCCAAGCACAGATACGCAGTATTTT	CASRQPSTDTQYF
14	few	TRBV19	TRBJ2-2	-	TGTGCCAGTGGGATTAGTGGGAGCACCGGGGAGCTGTTTTTT	CASGISGSTGELFF
15	-	TRBV19	TRBJ1-5	-	TGTGCCAGTAGTATAGAAGGGACGACCTATCAGCCCCAGCATTTT	CASSIEGTTYQPQHF
16	few	TRBV5-5	TRBJ2-3	TRBD2	TGTGCCAGCAGCTTGGGACTAGCGGGACACACAGATACGCAGTATTTT	CASSLGLAGHTDTQYF
15	few	TRBV29-1	TRBJ2-5	TRBD2	TGCAGCGTTGTAATTAGCGGGAGGTATCAAGAGACCCAGTACTTC	CSVVISGRYQETQYF
16	-	TRBV18	TRBJ2-1	TRBD2	TGTGCCAGCTCACCCCTAGGACTAGCGGGAATCAATGAGCAGTTCTTC	CASSPLGLAGINEQFF
16	few	TRBV4-3	TRBJ2-7	-	TGCGCCAGCAGCCAAGTGTATCAGGGTGTGCTCTACGAGCAGTACTTC	CASSQVYQGVLYEQYF
12	-	TRBV25-1	TRBJ1-1	-	TGTGCCAGCAGTGATCGAAGGGGAGAAGCTTTCTTT	CASSDRRGEAFF
13	-	TRBV28	TRBJ2-5	TRBD1	TGTGCCAGCAGCGCAGGGGGCCGGGAGACCCAGTACTTC	CASSAGGRETQYF
14	-	TRBV7-9	TRBJ2-1	TRBD1	TGTGCCAGCAGCTACCGGACAGGGATCAATGAGCAGTTCTTC	CASSYRTGINEQFF
15	-	TRBV6-1	TRBJ1-2	TRBD1	TGTGCCAGCAGCCGCGACAGGGGCGTAAACTATGGCTACACCTTC	CASSRDRGVNYGYTF
13	-	TRBV7-9	TRBJ2-7	-	TGTGCCAGCAGCTACGGGATGGCCTACGAGCAGTACTTC	CASSYGMAYEQYF
12	-	TRBV9	TRBJ2-5	-	TGTGCCAGCAGCGACCCGCAAGAGACCCAGTACTTC	CASSDPQETQYF
14	-	TRBV9	TRBJ2-7	-	TGTGCCAGCAGCGTAGACGGGAAGGGTGGGGAGCAGTACTTC	CASSVDGKGGEQYF
14	-	TRBV27	TRBJ2-7	TRBD2	TGTGCCAGCAGTTCTAGCGGGATAAGCTACGAGCAGTACTTC	CASSSSGISYEQYF
13	-	TRBV28	TRBJ1-2	-	TGTGCCAGCAGTTTATCCCTGAACTATGGCTACACCTTC	CASSLSLNYGYTF
13	-	TRBV29-1	TRBJ2-5	-	TGCAACGTTGCGAAACGACAAAGAGAGACCCAGTACTTC	CNVAKRQRETQYF
14	few	TRBV7-2	TRBJ1-2	-	TGTGCCAGCAGCCGCATGGGAGAGATCTATGGCTACACCTTC	CASSRMGEIYGYTF
14	-	TRBV6-1	TRBJ1-5	-	TGTGCCAGCAGTGAGATCCAGCGCAATCAGCCCCAGCATTTT	CASSEIQRNQPQHF
14	-	TRBV2	TRBJ1-5	-	TGTGCCAGCAGATCAGGGATGGGCAATCAGCCCCAGCATTTT	CASRSGMGNQPQHF
17	few	TRBV4-2	TRBJ2-7	TRBD1	TGTGCCAGCAGCCAAGATTCCCCGGGACAGGGCCCCTACGAGCAGTACTTC	CASSQDSPGQGPYEQYF
13	-	TRBV18	TRBJ2-5	TRBD2	TGTGCCAGCCGCGGGGGTCAAGAAGAGACCCAGTACTTC	CASRGGQEETQYF
15	-	TRBV19	TRBJ2-1	TRBD2	TGTGCCAGTACCGTAGCTAGCGGGAGGGCAAATGAGCAGTTCTTC	CASTVASGRANEQFF
13	-	TRBV27	TRBJ2-1	TRBD2	TGTGCCAGCAGTTTACCGGGAGGGTATGAGCAGTTCTTC	CASSLPGGYEQFF
15	-	TRBV28	TRBJ2-3	TRBD1	TGTGCCAGCAGTTTAGCCGGGACAGGGGCAGATACGCAGTATTTT	CASSLAGTGADTQYF
14	-	TRBV9	TRBJ2-3	-	TGTGCCAGCAGCGTAATCGTCTCTCCGGATACGCAGTATTTT	CASSVIVSPDTQYF
13	-	TRBV18	TRBJ2-3	-	TGTGCCAGCTCACCAGTCGATGTGGTTACGCAGTATTTT	CASSPVDVVTQYF